The entry that follows covers one TCR beta chain sequence. This clonotype was observed a handful of times. Its target antigen remains unknown. The record has no base qualities; no much larger clone is one base away. Graves' hyperthyroidism was defined as stable when no progression to ophthalmopathy occurred over 18 months of follow-up. The hyperthyroidism patients were between 18 and 65 years old and newly diagnosed, with a disease duration of less than 2 months. Patients with uncontrolled infections, other autoimmune diseases, pregnancy or lactation were excluded. Clinical symptoms, serum thyroxine and TRAb, thyroid ultrasound, and orbital computed tomography formed the basis for the diagnoses. PBMCs were isolated from about 10 ml of fresh peripheral blood by Ficoll-Paque density gradient centrifugation. Total RNA was extracted with Trizol reagent, and quality was checked on an Agilent 2100 Bioanalyzer.

V drops 2 bases and J drops 9 bases, leaving 6 bases in between. From cysteine to phenylalanine, the CDR3 is 12 amino acids long. This entry keeps only the CDR3 DNA: 36 bases, framed from base 1. CDR1 and CDR2, per the germline V gene, are SGHRS and YFSETQ. The TCR beta CDR3 regions were amplified from RNA transcripts. The first round of RT-PCR for the TCR CDR3 was performed with the HTBI primer set and the Qiagen OneStep RT-PCR kit. The libraries were constructed in a second round of multiplex PCR and then size-selected and purified. The libraries were sequenced on an Illumina HiSeq2000 using paired-end 100 bp reads. In the source study's methods: SOAPnuke was used to process the raw data, with reads discarded if the reads contained adapters or uncalled bases, had a mean Phred below 15, or lacked an exact constant-primer or identifier match. COPE v1.2.5 was used to merge the high-quality paired reads, and each unique nucleotide sequence was defined as a clonotype. Clonotypes were aligned to IMGT TRBV, TRBD and TRBJ reference segments using MiTCR v1.1. The analysis included only V-J combinations with a frequency above 0.0001, which together covered approximately 99% of the repertoires. The TCS score was defined as the ratio of F50 (clonal expansion) to E x V (chaos), calculated using BLOSUM62-based TCRdist between CDR3 peptides within each V-J. Welch's t-statistics and random forest reduced 500 to 650 V-J features to 10 to 15, which were used in a naive Bayes classifier (R e1071). The raw public data were reprocessed by TCRdb itself: fastp quality trimming at Q25, MiXCR clonotype calling, in-frame beta chains only. Rows with a matching CDR3 protein are joined into one entry that keeps the most common DNA and genes. TCRdb's processing, not the study's, gives the V and J calls here. For this sample there are 500,000 to 700,000 distinct CDR3 sequences; 16% appear just once. The ten largest clones represent 15% to 20% of the sample.

The sample originates from a study of T cells in Graves' hyperthyroidism and ophthalmopathy (dated by TCRdb to about 2019). Study-wide context: Peripheral blood was sampled at the time of initial diagnosis, prior to any treatment. To identify distinguishing TCR V-J signatures, a discovery cohort of 90 to 100 patients was used, comprising 43 with Graves' ophthalmopathy and around 60 with stable Graves' hyperthyroidism. Prospective prediction of ophthalmopathy was tested in an independent validation cohort of 18 to 20 hyperthyroidism patients and roughly 16 patients who later progressed to ophthalmopathy. The 95 to 100 discovery patients were randomly split 7:3 into training and test sets. Thyroid tissue and blood T-cell repertoires from roughly 6 Graves' hyperthyroidism patients were also compared in the study. After blood sampling, hyperthyroidism patients were treated with methimazole at a starting dose of 30 mg daily, and ophthalmopathy patients were treated with high-dose intravenous methylprednisolone. TCR Vbeta CDR3 sequencing of roughly 140 peripheral blood samples (approximately 44 ophthalmopathy, approximately 80 hyperthyroidism and about 17 progressor patients) is reported in the paper.

What the authors observed across the whole study: Ophthalmopathy was separated from stable hyperthyroidism by a 13 V-J signature model, with 87.88% sensitivity and just over 81% specificity obtained in cross-validation and 80%/75% obtained in testing. Most expanded thyroid clonotypes (frequency above 0.001) were also found in blood, which suggests that blood repertoires may mirror thyroid immune responses. No statistical method was used to fix the sample size in advance, and group allocation was not hidden from the investigators. In validation, the model predicted progression to ophthalmopathy a median of approximately 6.6 months before onset, with approximately 71% sensitivity and 72.22% specificity.

The sequence derives from a woman aged 18 to 35 with Graves' hyperthyroidism. The chain was built from TRBV5-1 and TRBJ1-6; TRBD1 might be the D gene, on 5 matching bases. Sequenced: blood. The DNA sequence reads TGCGCCAGCAGCTTTGGGGCTTCACCCCTCCACTTT. It specifies CASSFGASPLHF.